The 14 T cell receptor beta chains in this list originate from one sample, sequenced in a study of T cells after posttransplantation cyclophosphamide. TCRdb keeps only in-frame clones here, not all; method: immunoSEQ multiplex PCR. The table shows 1,500 to 2,000 clones, with around 70% occurring only once. A marrow graft followed busulfan-fludarabine conditioning, with cyclophosphamide on days +3 and +4. The starting material was CD4+ T cells sorted from blood, obtained after allogeneic stem cell transplant with posttransplant cyclophosphamide. The source of these receptors is a female patient aged 55-70 years who received an allogeneic stem cell transplant from a related donor and was CMV-positive. The graft donor may have contributed some T cells.

The rearrangement links TRBV7-9 to TRBJ2-3, with 9 bases matching TRBD2. The CDR3 has 14 residues. Germline-derived CDR1 and CDR2 are SEHNR and FQNEAQ (reference sequence). J lost 4 bases, V lost 5 bases, and 4 bases had no gene match. CDR3 loop: CASSLSGSSDTQYF. CDR3 nucleotide sequence: TGTGCCAGCAGCCTTAGCGGGAGCTCAGATACGCAGTATTTT.

The J gene is TRBJ1-2, the V gene TRBV6-5; D ambiguous. V gave up 2 bases and J gave up 1 base, with 5 bases separating them. The CDR3 is 13 amino acids. Germline V gene sequence: CDR1 MNHEY, CDR2 SVGAGI. The DNA of the CDR3 is TGTGCCAGCAGTTACCGCAGTAACTATGGCTACACCTTC. Residues: CASSYRSNYGYTF.

The chain joins TRBV9 to TRBJ2-1; 9 bases map to TRBD2. J was trimmed by 0 bases and V by 3 bases; bases with no gene match: 4. The CDR3 totals 16 residues. Germline assignment: CDR1 SGDLS and CDR2 YYNGEE. Here the CDR3 DNA reads TGTGCCAGCAGCGCCGGGACTAGCAGCTCCTACAATGAGCAGTTCTTC. It is translated as CASSAGTSSSYNEQFF. Complete variable domain (other parts from reference TRBV9 and TRBJ2-1): DSGVTQTPKHLITATGQRVTLRCSPRSGDLSVYWYQQSLDQGLQFLIQYYNGEERAKGNILERFSAQQFPDLHSELNLSSLELGDSALYFCASSAGTSSSYNEQFFGPGTRLTVL.

The chain employs TRBV7-3 and TRBJ2-3, with D maybe TRBD1 (6 bases). The CDR3 has 15 amino acids. V gave up 5 bases and J gave up 2 bases, with 14 bases separating them. Germline V gene data show CDR1 as SGHTA and CDR2 as FQGTGA. The CDR3 DNA reads as TGTGCCAGCAGCCAACAGGGCTGGGACACAGATACGCAGTATTTT. Translated, it gives CASSQQGWDTDTQYF.

This clone appeared a single time. This CDR3 reads CASRVGQGFRYTF. The CDR3 coding sequence is TGTGCCAGCAGAGTAGGACAGGGATTTCGCTACACCTTC. The rearrangement uses TRBV6-5 and TRBJ1-2; the match to TRBD1 covers 8 bases. Trimming took 6 bases from V and 9 from J; bases not matched to a gene: 9. The CDR3 is made up of 13 amino acids. Looked up from germline, CDR1 is MNHEY and CDR2 is SVGAGI.

The chain combines TRBV7-6 with TRBJ2-1; 8 positions match TRBD1. J gave up 5 bases and V 5 bases, and 5 bases lay outside the gene matches. CDR3 length: 14 residues. Germline V gene sequence: CDR1 SGHVS, CDR2 FNYEAQ. The CDR3, as DNA: TGTGCCAGCAGCCCTAGGACAGGGAACAATGAGCAGTTCTTC. This encodes CASSPRTGNNEQFF.

The rearrangement uses TRBV28 and TRBJ2-7; D is uncertain. Germline CDR1 and CDR2: MDHEN and SYDVKM. The V end was cut by 3 bases, the J end by 2 bases, with 8 bases between. The CDR3 spans 13 residues. The CDR3 DNA reads as TGTGCCAGCAGTTTGAATAGCCCCTACGAGCAGTACTTC. It specifies CASSLNSPYEQYF.

The CDR3 protein is CASSPRGARDYQETQYF. Here the CDR3 DNA reads TGTGCCAGCAGTCCCCGTGGTGCGCGGGACTACCAAGAGACCCAGTACTTC. V and J are TRBV27 and TRBJ2-5, with D possibly matching TRBD2 (6 bases). The V end lost 5 bases, the J end lost 0 bases, and 19 bases lay between the germline ends. This CDR3 is built from 17 residues. Germline V gene sequence: CDR1 MNHEY, CDR2 SMNVEV (reference sequence).

The V call is TRBV18, the J call TRBJ1-1; 10 positions match TRBD1. Germline values: CDR1 KGHSH, CDR2 LQKENI. With 3 bases clipped from V and 4 bases from J, the junction kept 5 bases outside the gene matches. CDR3 size: 15 residues. Written as DNA, the CDR3 is TGTGCCAGCTCACCGACAGGGGGCCGGAGCACTGAAGCTTTCTTT. Translating gives CASSPTGGRSTEAFF.

The V and J genes are TRBV29-1 and TRBJ2-3, with 7 bases fitting TRBD1. The CDR3 totals 15 residues. With 4 bases clipped from V and 3 bases from J, the junction kept 10 bases outside the gene matches. Germline CDR1 and CDR2: SQVTM and ANQGSEA. CDR3 protein: CSVGKGAIPTDTQYF. As DNA, the CDR3 is TGCAGCGTTGGTAAGGGGGCCATACCAACAGATACGCAGTATTTT.

The V call is TRBV7-2, the J call TRBJ2-1, with a weak D call TRBD2 (6 bases). This CDR3 has 14 residues. Trimming pared 7 bases from V and 10 bases from J, leaving 20 bases between. CDR1 SGHTA and CDR2 FQGNSA come from the germline V gene. The CDR3 reads CASIGTYGSGEQFF. The CDR3 DNA sequence: TGTGCCAGCATCGGGACTTACGGGAGCGGGGAGCAGTTCTTC. The full variable domain, with the rest looked up from reference TRBV7-2 and TRBJ2-1, is GAGVSQSPSNKVTEKGKDVELRCDPISGHTALYWYRQSLGQGLEFLIYFQGNSAPDKSGLPSDRFSAERTGGSVSTLTIQRTQQEDSAVYLCASIGTYGSGEQFFGPGTRLTVL.

J is TRBJ2-1 and V is TRBV7-8; no firm D call. CDR1 is SGHVS and CDR2 is FQNEAQ in the germline V gene. With 3 bases removed from V and 2 bases from J, the gap between germline ends came to 8 bases. The CDR3 length is 14 residues. The CDR3 here is CASSFRSTYNEQFF. CDR3 nucleotide sequence: TGTGCCAGCAGCTTTAGATCGACCTACAATGAGCAGTTCTTC.

The chain uses TRBV30 and TRBJ2-3; 9 nucleotides match TRBD2. Germline trimming cut 4 bases from V and 4 bases from J; bases unmatched to any gene: 6. CDR3 length: 14 residues. The V gene's germline CDR1 is GTSNPN and CDR2 SVGIG (reference sequence). CDR3 protein: CAWNGGGEADTQYF. The CDR3 DNA follows: TGTGCCTGGAACGGCGGGGGGGAGGCAGATACGCAGTATTTT.

Regarding this clone: This CDR3 is also generated by other DNA sequences in the sample. The chain links TRBV6-6 to TRBJ1-3, with D possibly being TRBD1 (5 bases). Germline values: CDR1 MNHNY, CDR2 SVGAGI (reference sequence). CDR3 length equals 16 residues. Between the trimmed V and J ends, which lost 0 bases and 6 bases, there was a span of 15 bases. DNA for the CDR3: TGTGCCAGCAGTTACTCGACGGCGGGGGTAGCAAACACCATATATTTT. This sequence encodes CASSYSTAGVANTIYF.